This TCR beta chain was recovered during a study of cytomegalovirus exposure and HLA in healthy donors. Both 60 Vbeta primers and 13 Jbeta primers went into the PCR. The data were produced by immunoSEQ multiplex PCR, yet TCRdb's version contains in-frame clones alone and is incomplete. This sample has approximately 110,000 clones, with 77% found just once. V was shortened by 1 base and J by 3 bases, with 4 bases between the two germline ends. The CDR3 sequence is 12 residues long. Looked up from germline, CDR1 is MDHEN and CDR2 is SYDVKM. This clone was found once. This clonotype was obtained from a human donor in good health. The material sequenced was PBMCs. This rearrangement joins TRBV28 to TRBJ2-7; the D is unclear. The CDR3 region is CASSLLSYEQYF. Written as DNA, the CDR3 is TGTGCCAGCAGTTTATTGAGCTACGAGCAGTACTTC.